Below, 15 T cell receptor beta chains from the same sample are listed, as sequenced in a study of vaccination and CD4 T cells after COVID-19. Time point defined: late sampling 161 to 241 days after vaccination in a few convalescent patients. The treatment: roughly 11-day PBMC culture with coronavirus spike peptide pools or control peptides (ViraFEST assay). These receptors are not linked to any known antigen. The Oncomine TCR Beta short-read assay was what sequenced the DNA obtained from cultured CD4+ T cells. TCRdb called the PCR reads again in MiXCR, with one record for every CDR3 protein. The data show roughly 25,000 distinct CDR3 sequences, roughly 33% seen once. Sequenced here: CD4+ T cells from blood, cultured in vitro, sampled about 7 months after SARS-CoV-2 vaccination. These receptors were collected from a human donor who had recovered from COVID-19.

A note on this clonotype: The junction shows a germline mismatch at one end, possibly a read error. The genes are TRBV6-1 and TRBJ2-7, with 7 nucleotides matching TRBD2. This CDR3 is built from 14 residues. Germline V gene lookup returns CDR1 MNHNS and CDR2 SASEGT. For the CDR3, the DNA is TGTGCCAGCAGTAAAGCGGGACTCTCCTACGAGCAGTACTTC. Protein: CASSKAGLSYEQYF.

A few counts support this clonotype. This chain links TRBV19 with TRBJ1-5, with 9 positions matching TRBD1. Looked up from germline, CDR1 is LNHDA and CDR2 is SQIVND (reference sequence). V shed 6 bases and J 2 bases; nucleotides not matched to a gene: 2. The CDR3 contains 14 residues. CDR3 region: CASRRTGGNQPQHF. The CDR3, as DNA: TGTGCCAGTAGAAGGACAGGGGGCAATCAGCCCCAGCATTTT.

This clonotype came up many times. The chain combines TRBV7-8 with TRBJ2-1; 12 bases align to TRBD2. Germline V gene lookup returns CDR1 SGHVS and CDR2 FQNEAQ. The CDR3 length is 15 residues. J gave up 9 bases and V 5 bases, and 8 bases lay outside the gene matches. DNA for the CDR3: TGTGCCAGCAGCCCTAGCGGGAGGGCCCGCGGTGAGCAGTTCTTC. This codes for CASSPSGRARGEQFF.

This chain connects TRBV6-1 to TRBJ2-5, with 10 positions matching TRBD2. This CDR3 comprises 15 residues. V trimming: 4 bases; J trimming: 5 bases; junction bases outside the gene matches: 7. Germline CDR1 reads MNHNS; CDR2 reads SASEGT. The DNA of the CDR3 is TGTGCCAGCAGTGTTCTAGCGGGAGTAGGGGAGACCCAGTACTTC. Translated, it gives CASSVLAGVGETQYF.

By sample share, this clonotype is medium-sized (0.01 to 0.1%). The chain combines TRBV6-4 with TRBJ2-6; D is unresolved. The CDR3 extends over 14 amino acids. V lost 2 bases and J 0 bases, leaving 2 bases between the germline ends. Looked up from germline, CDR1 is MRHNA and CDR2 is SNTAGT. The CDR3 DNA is TGTGCCAGCAGTGACAACTCTGGGGCCAACGTCCTGACTTTC. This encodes CASSDNSGANVLTF.

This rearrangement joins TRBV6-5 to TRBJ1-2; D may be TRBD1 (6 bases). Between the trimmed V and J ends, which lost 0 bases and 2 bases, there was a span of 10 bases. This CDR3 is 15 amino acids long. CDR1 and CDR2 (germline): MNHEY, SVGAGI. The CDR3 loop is CASSYSSGGNYGYTF. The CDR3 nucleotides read TGTGCCAGCAGTTACTCATCGGGGGGCAACTATGGCTACACCTTC.

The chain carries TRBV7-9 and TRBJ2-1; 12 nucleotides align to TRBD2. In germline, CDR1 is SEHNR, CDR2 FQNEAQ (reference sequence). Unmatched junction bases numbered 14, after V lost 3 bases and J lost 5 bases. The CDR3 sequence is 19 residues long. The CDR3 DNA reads TGTGCCAGCAGCTTCCTTAAATCGTGGCTAGCGGGAGGGCACAATGAGCAGTTCTTC. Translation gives CASSFLKSWLAGGHNEQFF.

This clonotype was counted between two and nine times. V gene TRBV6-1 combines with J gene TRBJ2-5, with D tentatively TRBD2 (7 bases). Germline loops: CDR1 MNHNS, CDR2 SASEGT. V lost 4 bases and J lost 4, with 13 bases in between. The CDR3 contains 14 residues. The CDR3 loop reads CASSGGGQRETQYF. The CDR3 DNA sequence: TGTGCCAGCAGTGGGGGGGGGCAGAGAGAGACCCAGTACTTC.

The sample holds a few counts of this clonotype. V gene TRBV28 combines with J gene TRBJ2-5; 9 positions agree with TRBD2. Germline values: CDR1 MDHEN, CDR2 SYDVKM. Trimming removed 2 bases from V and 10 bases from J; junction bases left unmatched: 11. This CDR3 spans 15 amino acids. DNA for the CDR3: TGTGCCAGCAGTTTAGGCGGTAGCGGGAGAGGTGACCAGTACTTC. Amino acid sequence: CASSLGGSGRGDQYF.

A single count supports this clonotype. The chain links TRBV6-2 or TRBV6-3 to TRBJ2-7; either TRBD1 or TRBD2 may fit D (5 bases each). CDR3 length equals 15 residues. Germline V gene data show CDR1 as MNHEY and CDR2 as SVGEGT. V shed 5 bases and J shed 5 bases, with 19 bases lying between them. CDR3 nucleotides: TGTGCCAGCAGTCCCCACGGGGACCTAGCAGACGAGCAGTACTTC. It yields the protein CASSPHGDLADEQYF.

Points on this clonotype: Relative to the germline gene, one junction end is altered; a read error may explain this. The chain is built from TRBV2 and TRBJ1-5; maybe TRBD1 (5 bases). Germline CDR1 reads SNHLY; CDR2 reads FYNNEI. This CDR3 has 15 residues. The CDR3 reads CAGSEGQDGGQPQHF. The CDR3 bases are TGTGCCGGCAGTGAAGGGCAGGACGGGGGGCAGCCCCAGCATTTT.

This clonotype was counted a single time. CDR3 nucleotide sequence: TGCAGCGTTGGCCCAGCGGGAGCTCGGAGTGGGGCCAACGTCCTGACTTTC. Amino acids: CSVGPAGARSGANVLTF. The chain carries TRBV29-1 and TRBJ2-6; 8 bases fit TRBD2. The CDR3 loop spans 17 amino acids. Losses at the gene ends were 4 bases for V and 3 bases for J; bases not matched to a gene: 11. Germline V lookup: CDR1 SQVTM, CDR2 ANQGSEA.

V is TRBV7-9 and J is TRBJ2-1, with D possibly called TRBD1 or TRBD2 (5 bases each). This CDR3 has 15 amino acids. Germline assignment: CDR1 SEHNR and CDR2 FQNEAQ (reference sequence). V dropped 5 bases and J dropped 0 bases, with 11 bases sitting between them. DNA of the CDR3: TGTGCCAGCAGCGAAGAGGGACGCTCCTACAATGAGCAGTTCTTC. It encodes CASSEEGRSYNEQFF.

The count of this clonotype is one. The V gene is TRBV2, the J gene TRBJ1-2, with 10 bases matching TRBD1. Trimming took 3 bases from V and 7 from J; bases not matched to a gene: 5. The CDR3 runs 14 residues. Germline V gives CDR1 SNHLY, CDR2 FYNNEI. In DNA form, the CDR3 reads TGTGCCAGCAGTGAGAGGACAGGGGGGGGTGGCTACACCTTC. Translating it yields CASSERTGGGGYTF.

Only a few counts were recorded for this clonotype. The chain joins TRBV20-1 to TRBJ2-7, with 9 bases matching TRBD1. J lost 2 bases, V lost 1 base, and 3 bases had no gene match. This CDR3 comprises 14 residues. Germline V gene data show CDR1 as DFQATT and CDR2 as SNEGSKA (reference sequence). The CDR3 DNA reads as TGCAGTGCTAGAGGGGGGACAGGGACCTACGAGCAGTACTTC. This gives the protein CSARGGTGTYEQYF.